This is a list of T cell receptor beta chains from one sample in a study of beta chain features in type 1 diabetes. The protocol was immunoSEQ multiplex PCR, while the TCRdb copy is restricted to in-frame clones and leaves out a portion. In the table there are about 270,000 clones, 14% of which are singletons. Sequencing input: naive CD4+ T cells from blood. The source of these receptors is a man under 40 with type 1 diabetes. Both conserved end residues are part of each CDR3. Each record gives: clone size, D gene, J gene, V gene, CDR3 DNA, CDR3 protein. D genes are given only for firm matches. The size entry is marked missing in some rows and otherwise reads once, few, many or a size class.

clone size: few; D gene: TRBD2; J gene: TRBJ2-5; V gene: TRBV11-3; CDR3 DNA: TGTGCCAGCAGCAACACCGGGACTAGCACGGTTCAAGAGACCCAGTACTTC; CDR3 protein: CASSNTGTSTVQETQYF
clone size: few; D gene: -; J gene: TRBJ2-7; V gene: TRBV5-4; CDR3 DNA: TGTGCCAGCAGCTTGTCGACTTCTAATCCGCAGTACTTC; CDR3 protein: CASSLSTSNPQYF
clone size: -; D gene: -; J gene: TRBJ2-1; V gene: TRBV7-3; CDR3 DNA: TGTGCCAGCAGTCCGCTAGCGAACTCCTACAATGAGCAGTTCTTC; CDR3 protein: CASSPLANSYNEQFF
clone size: few; D gene: TRBD2; J gene: TRBJ2-3; V gene: TRBV7-9; CDR3 DNA: TGTGCCAGCAGCGCCCGGACTAGCGGGGGATTCACAGATACGCAGTATTTT; CDR3 protein: CASSARTSGGFTDTQYF
clone size: -; D gene: -; J gene: TRBJ2-7; V gene: TRBV28; CDR3 DNA: TGTGCCAGCAGTTCCCCCACACACGAACGGCAGTACTTC; CDR3 protein: CASSSPTHERQYF
clone size: -; D gene: TRBD1; J gene: TRBJ1-2; V gene: TRBV2; CDR3 DNA: TGTGCCAGGAACAGGGGGCTTGGTGGCTACACCTTC; CDR3 protein: CARNRGLGGYTF
clone size: -; D gene: TRBD2; J gene: TRBJ2-5; V gene: TRBV28; CDR3 DNA: TGTGCCAGCAACGGACTAGCATCGAGGGAGGAGACCCAGTACTTC; CDR3 protein: CASNGLASREETQYF
clone size: -; D gene: -; J gene: TRBJ2-7; V gene: TRBV29-1; CDR3 DNA: TGCAGCGTTGTCGGGAGATTCTCCTACGAGCAGTACTTC; CDR3 protein: CSVVGRFSYEQYF
clone size: -; D gene: TRBD1; J gene: TRBJ1-2; V gene: TRBV5-4; CDR3 DNA: TGTGCCAGCAGCCTTACAGGGGGCAACTATGGCTACACCTTC; CDR3 protein: CASSLTGGNYGYTF
clone size: -; D gene: -; J gene: TRBJ2-3; V gene: TRBV6-5; CDR3 DNA: TGTGCCGCGCGGGCAACTAGCACAGATACGCAGTATTTT; CDR3 protein: CAARATSTDTQYF
clone size: -; D gene: -; J gene: TRBJ1-1; V gene: TRBV6-6; CDR3 DNA: TGTGCCAGCACCACTTATTCGTTGGGCAGCAACACTGAAGCTTTCTTT; CDR3 protein: CASTTYSLGSNTEAFF
clone size: -; D gene: -; J gene: TRBJ2-5; V gene: TRBV6-1; CDR3 DNA: TGTGCCAGCAGTGAAACGTCAGGGTGGGCGACCCAGTACTTC; CDR3 protein: CASSETSGWATQYF
clone size: -; D gene: -; J gene: TRBJ1-5; V gene: TRBV10-3; CDR3 DNA: TGTGCCATCAGTGATGTGGGAGCGCCCCAGCATTTT; CDR3 protein: CAISDVGAPQHF
clone size: few; D gene: -; J gene: TRBJ2-6; V gene: TRBV11-2; CDR3 DNA: TGTGCCAGCAGCGACGGGGGTACTGGGGCCAACGTCCTGACTTTC; CDR3 protein: CASSDGGTGANVLTF
clone size: -; D gene: TRBD1; J gene: TRBJ1-1; V gene: TRBV9; CDR3 DNA: TGTGCCAGCAGCTCCCGACAGGGTTCGACTGAAGCTTTCTTT; CDR3 protein: CASSSRQGSTEAFF
clone size: -; D gene: TRBD1; J gene: TRBJ1-2; V gene: TRBV7-9; CDR3 DNA: TGTGCCAGCAGCTCTCCGGGACAGGCGGGGAATGGCTACACCTTC; CDR3 protein: CASSSPGQAGNGYTF
clone size: -; D gene: TRBD2; J gene: TRBJ2-2; V gene: TRBV5-4; CDR3 DNA: TGTGCCAGCAGCTTGGAAAGCGCCGGGGGGATCGGGGAGCTGTTTTTT; CDR3 protein: CASSLESAGGIGELFF
clone size: -; D gene: -; J gene: TRBJ2-1; V gene: TRBV28; CDR3 DNA: TGTGCCAGCCTACCTCTAAACGGACTGCCCGACAATGAGCAGTTCTTC; CDR3 protein: CASLPLNGLPDNEQFF
clone size: -; D gene: -; J gene: TRBJ1-1; V gene: TRBV27; CDR3 DNA: TGTGCCAGCAGATTAACACAGGCGAACACTGAAGCTTTCTTT; CDR3 protein: CASRLTQANTEAFF
clone size: -; D gene: TRBD1; J gene: TRBJ2-2; V gene: TRBV29-1; CDR3 DNA: TGCAGCGTTTGCCGGGACAGGGACACCGGGGAGCTGTTTTTT; CDR3 protein: CSVCRDRDTGELFF
clone size: few; D gene: TRBD1; J gene: TRBJ2-7; V gene: TRBV15; CDR3 DNA: TGTGCCACCAGCTCCAGACAGGGGAACTACGAGCAGTACTTC; CDR3 protein: CATSSRQGNYEQYF
clone size: -; D gene: TRBD2; J gene: TRBJ2-1; V gene: TRBV27; CDR3 DNA: TGTGCCAGCAGTTTGACTAGCGGGGGGTACGGTGAGCAGTTCTTC; CDR3 protein: CASSLTSGGYGEQFF
clone size: -; D gene: -; J gene: TRBJ2-1; V gene: TRBV4-1; CDR3 DNA: TGCGCCAGCAGCCAAGATCGGGACTCGGAGAATGAGCAGTTCTTC; CDR3 protein: CASSQDRDSENEQFF
clone size: few; D gene: TRBD1; J gene: TRBJ1-1; V gene: TRBV18; CDR3 DNA: TGTGCCAGCTCACCCCCAGGGGGGAGAATGTTGAACACTGAAGCTTTCTTT; CDR3 protein: CASSPPGGRMLNTEAFF
clone size: few; D gene: -; J gene: TRBJ1-2; V gene: TRBV9; CDR3 DNA: TGTGCCAGCAGCGGTCGGGTGTACTATGGCTACACCTTC; CDR3 protein: CASSGRVYYGYTF
clone size: few; D gene: TRBD2; J gene: TRBJ2-1; V gene: TRBV7-3; CDR3 DNA: TGTGCCAGCAGCCCAAGACTAGCGGGAGCGATCGATGAGCAGTTCTTC; CDR3 protein: CASSPRLAGAIDEQFF
clone size: -; D gene: TRBD2; J gene: TRBJ2-3; V gene: TRBV5-6; CDR3 DNA: TGTGCCAGCAGCCTGGTAACTAGCGGGAAATTCCGCGGGGCAGATACGCAGTATTTT; CDR3 protein: CASSLVTSGKFRGADTQYF
clone size: few; D gene: -; J gene: TRBJ1-1; V gene: TRBV7-9; CDR3 DNA: TGTGCCAGCAGCTTAGGGTTCGACAGGTTAGTGCAGACTGAAGCTTTCTTT; CDR3 protein: CASSLGFDRLVQTEAFF
clone size: -; D gene: -; J gene: TRBJ2-5; V gene: TRBV7-2; CDR3 DNA: TGTGCCAGCAAGCTTGGCGGTCTGGAGACCCAGTACTTC; CDR3 protein: CASKLGGLETQYF
clone size: few; D gene: -; J gene: TRBJ1-1; V gene: TRBV5-1; CDR3 DNA: TGCGCCAGCAGCTTGGGAACGAGTAACACTGAAGCTTTCTTT; CDR3 protein: CASSLGTSNTEAFF
clone size: few; D gene: -; J gene: TRBJ1-1; V gene: TRBV23-1; CDR3 DNA: TGCGCCAGCAGTCAAACGGGGGGGGGCGTGTGTGGGTGCCCTGAAGCTTTCTTT; CDR3 protein: CASSQTGGGVCGCPEAFF
clone size: few; D gene: TRBD1; J gene: TRBJ1-1; V gene: TRBV30; CDR3 DNA: TGTGCTCGGGACAGGGGACGGAACACTGAAGCTTTCTTT; CDR3 protein: CARDRGRNTEAFF
clone size: -; D gene: TRBD2; J gene: TRBJ2-5; V gene: TRBV5-1; CDR3 DNA: TGCGCCAGCAGCCCCCGGCGGACTAGCGGGCACCAAGAGACCCAGTACTTC; CDR3 protein: CASSPRRTSGHQETQYF
clone size: -; D gene: TRBD2; J gene: TRBJ2-2; V gene: TRBV5-1; CDR3 DNA: TGCGCCAGCGGGGGAGCGGGAGTACCCGATGGGGAGCTGTTTTTT; CDR3 protein: CASGGAGVPDGELFF
clone size: -; D gene: TRBD1; J gene: TRBJ2-7; V gene: TRBV18; CDR3 DNA: TGTGCCAGCTCACCACGAGGGACAGGGGGTTACGAGCAGTACTTC; CDR3 protein: CASSPRGTGGYEQYF
clone size: -; D gene: TRBD1; J gene: TRBJ1-1; V gene: TRBV9; CDR3 DNA: TGTGCCAGCAGCGTAGAGGGACAGGGGAACACTGAAGCTTTCTTT; CDR3 protein: CASSVEGQGNTEAFF
clone size: few; D gene: TRBD2; J gene: TRBJ2-1; V gene: TRBV29-1; CDR3 DNA: TGCAGCGCCGCGGGACTAGCCTACAATGAGCAGTTCTTC; CDR3 protein: CSAAGLAYNEQFF
clone size: -; D gene: TRBD1; J gene: TRBJ1-5; V gene: TRBV6-5; CDR3 DNA: TGTGCCAGCAGCCCCGGACAGGGACCTCAGCCCCAGCATTTT; CDR3 protein: CASSPGQGPQPQHF
clone size: few; D gene: -; J gene: TRBJ1-2; V gene: TRBV6-1; CDR3 DNA: TGTGCCAGCAGTCCGGTCGGTCGTCCGGATGGCTACACCTTC; CDR3 protein: CASSPVGRPDGYTF
clone size: few; D gene: -; J gene: TRBJ2-7; V gene: TRBV19; CDR3 DNA: TGTGCCAGTAACCAGGACGGGAGCTCCTACGAGCAGTACTTC; CDR3 protein: CASNQDGSSYEQYF
clone size: -; D gene: TRBD2; J gene: TRBJ2-7; V gene: TRBV30; CDR3 DNA: TGTGCCTGGAGAATAGCGGGAGGGCCTATCGGTCTCGAGCAGTACTTC; CDR3 protein: CAWRIAGGPIGLEQYF
clone size: -; D gene: TRBD2; J gene: TRBJ2-7; V gene: TRBV29-1; CDR3 DNA: TGCAGCGTTGTCGTGGGAGGGCCCTCGAGGGAGCAGTACTTC; CDR3 protein: CSVVVGGPSREQYF
clone size: -; D gene: TRBD2; J gene: TRBJ2-7; V gene: TRBV7-2; CDR3 DNA: TGTGCCAGCAGCTTCACCCCGACTAGCGTCTACGAGCAGTACTTC; CDR3 protein: CASSFTPTSVYEQYF
clone size: few; D gene: -; J gene: TRBJ1-5; V gene: TRBV19; CDR3 DNA: TGTGCCAGTAGTTTTACGGGGGGTGGTCAGCCCCAGCATTTT; CDR3 protein: CASSFTGGGQPQHF
clone size: few; D gene: TRBD1; J gene: TRBJ1-4; V gene: TRBV5-1; CDR3 DNA: TGCGCCAGCAGCGGGACAGAATTCAATGAAAAACTGTTTTTT; CDR3 protein: CASSGTEFNEKLFF
clone size: -; D gene: -; J gene: TRBJ2-7; V gene: TRBV5-4; CDR3 DNA: TGTGCCAGCAGCTCCCTGACAAGGAACGAGCAGTACTTC; CDR3 protein: CASSSLTRNEQYF
clone size: -; D gene: TRBD2; J gene: TRBJ2-3; V gene: TRBV19; CDR3 DNA: TGTGCCAGTAGTACCAAGATTAGCGGGAGCCCAGATACGCAGTATTTT; CDR3 protein: CASSTKISGSPDTQYF
clone size: -; D gene: -; J gene: TRBJ2-6; V gene: TRBV21-1; CDR3 DNA: TGTGCCAGCAGACCCAACTGGCGGGGGTCTGGGGCCAACGTCCTGACTTTC; CDR3 protein: CASRPNWRGSGANVLTF